This TCR beta chain was profiled in a study of PD-L1 blockade in urothelial cancer. Study as a whole: Male sex and bladder-origin urothelial cancer were recorded for about 85% of the roughly 30 patients. Blood analysis was done at 3 weeks (second dose) and 6 weeks after treatment began. When blood samples were assessed, the median T cell count was around 150,000.

Produced via immunoSEQ multiplex PCR; TCRdb's table is partial and in-frame only. This sample has about 43,000 clones, with 70% to 90% found just once. The CDR3 is 16 amino acids. Trimming took 1 base from V and 5 from J; bases not matched to a gene: 6. The germline V gene has CDR1 LNHNV and CDR2 YYDKDF (reference sequence). This clone was recorded only once. J is TRBJ2-5 and V is TRBV15, with 11 bases matching TRBD1. This material consisted of PBMCs, taken around atezolizumab (anti-PD-L1) treatment. The receptor was derived from a woman aged 55 to 70 with urothelial cancer. The CDR3 reads CATSRGRTGGGETQYF. In DNA form, the CDR3 reads TGTGCCACCAGCAGAGGGCGGACAGGGGGCGGGGAGACCCAGTACTTC. Drawing the rest from reference TRBV15 and TRBJ2-5, the complete variable domain is DAMVIQNPRYQVTQFGKPVTLSCSQTLNHNVMYWYQQKSSQAPKLLFHYYDKDFNNEADTPDNFQSRRPNTSFCFLDIRSPGLGDTAMYLCATSRGRTGGGETQYFGPGTRLLVL.